The rows below give T cell receptor beta chains drawn from one sample of a study of molecular identifiers for immune sequencing clone quantification. TCRdb independently ran MiXCR on the PCR reads; one entry per CDR3 protein. The sample lists 100,000 or so distinct CDR3 sequences, under 40% occurring once. The sequencing input was naive CD8+ T cells from blood, with Jurkat cell RNA spiked in. The source of these receptors is a human donor in good health. Some libraries in this study had Jurkat cell RNA spiked in. Both conserved end residues are part of each CDR3. A D gene is named only where the DNA matches it firmly. Only part of the rows carry a size: once, few, many, or a class if the clone is expanded.

J	size	D	V	CDR3	DNA
TRBJ2-7	.	.	TRBV5-1	CASSLAPPPSYEQYF	TGCGCCAGCAGCTTGGCACCACCACCCTCCTACGAGCAGTACTTC
TRBJ2-3	many	.	TRBV19	CASSTQRARADTQYF	TGTGCCAGTAGTACCCAGAGGGCCCGCGCAGATACGCAGTATTTT
TRBJ2-7	.	.	TRBV28	CASSSWGNASEQYF	TGTGCCAGCAGTTCTTGGGGAAACGCCTCCGAGCAGTACTTC
TRBJ2-7	few	TRBD2	TRBV28	CASSLWSSGNEQYF	TGTGCCAGCAGTTTATGGAGTAGCGGGAACGAGCAGTACTTC
TRBJ1-2	few	.	TRBV6-2/TRBV6-3	CATGQGFSYGYTF	TGTGCCACTGGCCAGGGATTCAGCTATGGCTACACCTTC
TRBJ2-2	.	.	TRBV10-2	CASSEAGSVVAGELFF	TGCGCCAGCAGTGAGGCGGGATCGGTCGTTGCCGGGGAGCTGTTTTTT
TRBJ2-7	many	.	TRBV27	CASSQGSPYEQYF	TGTGCCAGCAGCCAGGGGTCCCCCTACGAGCAGTACTTC
TRBJ2-1	few	TRBD2	TRBV6-4	CASSDSGTSAAEQFF	TGTGCCAGCAGTGACTCGGGGACTAGCGCTGCTGAGCAGTTCTTC
TRBJ2-7	many	.	TRBV20-1	CSARDLGYEQYF	TGCAGTGCTAGAGATTTAGGGTACGAGCAGTACTTC
TRBJ2-1	.	.	TRBV24-1	CATSDGDGPSYNEQFF	TGTGCCACCAGTGATGGGGACGGACCCTCCTACAATGAGCAGTTCTTC
TRBJ2-3	.	TRBD2	TRBV9	CASSVASGGLTDTQYF	TGTGCCAGCAGCGTAGCTAGCGGGGGTCTCACAGATACGCAGTATTTT